These 21 T cell receptor beta chains came from one sample sequenced in a study of CD4 T cells in relation to SARS-CoV-2 and coronaviruses. The table came from immunoSEQ multiplex PCR; TCRdb's copy has only in-frame clones and leaves some out. The sample has almost 30,000 clones, over 60% seen once. Before the COVID-19 pandemic, during about 2010-2018, CD4+ T cells were taken from unexposed donors. The cells were cultured for roughly 11 days before CD4+ T cells were isolated. For these TCRs, the target antigens are not known. The sample consisted of CD4+ T cells from PBMCs, cultured in vitro. All receptors come from a human donor in good health.

This sequence joins TRBV7-3 and TRBJ2-7, with 7 bases that match TRBD1. The CDR3 runs 15 residues. Germline lookup yields CDR1 SGHTA and CDR2 FQGTGA. The trim removed 6 bases at V and 0 bases at J, leaving 8 bases unmatched. CDR3 loop: CASSLSEGASYEQYF. In nucleotides, the CDR3 is TGTGCCAGCAGTCTATCCGAGGGGGCCTCCTACGAGCAGTACTTC.

A note on this clone: A read error may produce the germline difference seen at one junction end. The V call is TRBV7-2, the J call TRBJ2-7; weak D call: TRBD1 (6 bases). The germline gives CDR1 SGHTA, CDR2 FQGNSA. The CDR3 spans 14 residues. CDR3 in amino acids: CASTLGSRGHEQYF. In nucleotides, the CDR3 is TGTGCCAGCACCTTAGGTTCCAGGGGCCACGAGCAGTACTTC.

Only a few counts were recorded for this clone. This chain connects TRBV19 to TRBJ2-3; TRBD2 matches at 9 bases. In germline, CDR1 is LNHDA, CDR2 SQIVND (reference sequence). With V trimmed by 6 bases and J by 8 bases, 9 bases remained unmatched. The CDR3 sequence is 14 residues long. CDR3 sequence: CASRGTSLLGTQYF. CDR3 sequence (DNA): TGTGCCAGTAGGGGGACTAGCCTTCTCGGTACGCAGTATTTT.

The chain recombines TRBV4-2 with TRBJ2-7; TRBD1 agrees at 8 bases. J gave up 3 bases and V 0 bases, and 7 bases lay outside the gene matches. The CDR3 sequence is 16 residues long. The V gene's germline CDR1 is LGHNA and CDR2 YNFKEQ. CDR3 residues: CASSQDGQGVGYEQYF. For the CDR3, the DNA is TGTGCCAGCAGCCAAGATGGACAGGGCGTCGGCTACGAGCAGTACTTC.

V usage is TRBV28 and J usage is TRBJ2-6, with a weak D call TRBD2 (6 bases). Deletions cut 6 bases from V and 0 bases from J, with 15 bases between. The CDR3 sequence is 17 residues long. Germline CDR1 MDHEN, CDR2 SYDVKM. CDR3 nucleotide sequence: TGTGCCAGCAGCAGTCGACCGGGGGACTCTGGGGCCAACGTCCTGACTTTC. Amino acid sequence: CASSSRPGDSGANVLTF.

This sequence joins TRBV3-1 (or the pseudogene TRBV3-2) and TRBJ1-2; D is perhaps TRBD1 (5 bases). The CDR3 has 15 amino acids. Trimming left V 2 bases short and J 0 bases short, with 10 bases between. Germline V gives CDR1 LGHDT, CDR2 YNNKEL (reference sequence). CDR3 region: CASSQQGFSNYGYTF. The CDR3 DNA reads TGTGCCAGCAGCCAACAGGGATTCTCTAACTATGGCTACACCTTC.

This chain connects TRBV7-2 to TRBJ2-5; D possibly corresponds to TRBD2 (5 bases). V lost 5 bases and J lost 5, with 18 bases in between. The CDR3 has 15 residues. CDR1 is SGHTA, CDR2 FQGNSA, per germline. The CDR3 DNA reads as TGTGCCAGCAGCCCGACCGTAGCGCGCGGGGAGACCCAGTACTTC. Residues: CASSPTVARGETQYF.

This sequence joins TRBV5-6 and TRBJ1-2; D is possibly TRBD1 (6 bases). V was cut by 4 bases and J by 5 bases, with 21 bases left in between. The CDR3 covers 16 residues. Per germline, CDR1 SGHDT and CDR2 YYEEEE. Here the CDR3 reads CASSISQGGLTYGYTF. The CDR3 DNA reads as TGTGCCAGCAGCATCTCACAGGGAGGGTTGACTTATGGCTACACCTTC.

DNA of the CDR3: TGTGCCAGCAGTGAAGTGGCCGGGCCGCGTCAGCCCCAGCATTTT. Its translation is CASSEVAGPRQPQHF. V is TRBV2 and J is TRBJ1-5; D is undetermined. CDR1 SNHLY and CDR2 FYNNEI come from the germline V gene. Between the trimmed V and J ends, which lost 1 base and 6 bases, there was a span of 13 bases. This CDR3 is built from 15 residues.

J is TRBJ2-7 and V is TRBV5-1; 7 nucleotides align to TRBD2. CDR3 length: 14 residues. V shed 2 bases and J 5 bases; nucleotides not matched to a gene: 7. Germline CDR1 SGHRS, CDR2 YFSETQ. The CDR3 DNA sequence: TGCGCCAGCAGCTTCGGGGGGACTGTCGACGAGCAGTACTTC. It translates to CASSFGGTVDEQYF.

This chain links TRBV7-2 with TRBJ2-7; TRBD2 matches 8 bases. Unmatched junction bases numbered 15, after V lost 6 bases and J lost 5 bases. This CDR3 has 16 amino acids. Per germline, CDR1 SGHTA and CDR2 FQGNSA. The CDR3 DNA is TGTGCCAGCAGACGAAAGGTCCAGCGGGGGTCTCACGAGCAGTACTTC. Its protein is CASRRKVQRGSHEQYF. Full variable domain (remainder filled in from reference TRBV7-2 and TRBJ2-7): GAGVSQSPSNKVTEKGKDVELRCDPISGHTALYWYRQSLGQGLEFLIYFQGNSAPDKSGLPSDRFSAERTGGSVSTLTIQRTQQEDSAVYLCASRRKVQRGSHEQYFGPGTRLTVT.

This clone was recorded once. The V and J genes are TRBV30 and TRBJ2-3; no definite D call. The CDR3 totals 16 residues. Per germline, CDR1 GTSNPN and CDR2 SVGIG (reference sequence). The V and J ends lost 0 bases and 0 bases respectively, with 13 bases between them. This chain's CDR3 is CAWSVTDVTSTDTQYF. In DNA, the CDR3 is TGTGCCTGGAGTGTCACGGACGTAACTAGCACAGATACGCAGTATTTT.

This clone was counted between two and nine times. CDR3 nucleotides: TGTGCCAGCAGCCGAGGACAGAGCACAGATACGCAGTATTTT. Translating it yields CASSRGQSTDTQYF. This chain joins TRBV7-8 and TRBJ2-3, with a tentative D call TRBD1 (6 bases). Germline lookup yields CDR1 SGHVS and CDR2 FQNEAQ. The CDR3 extends over 14 amino acids. V was shortened by 5 bases and J by 0 bases, with 9 bases between the two germline ends.

This chain uses TRBV7-8 with TRBJ2-7, with D possibly being TRBD2 (7 bases). Trimming took off 6 bases at V and 7 bases at J, with 19 bases between the two ends. CDR3 length: 14 residues. CDR1 and CDR2 (germline): SGHVS, FQNEAQ. CDR3 in DNA: TGTGCCAGCAGATTTAGGGAGGGGAGGGGGGAGCAGTACTTC. Translated, it gives CASRFREGRGEQYF.

This rearrangement joins TRBV29-1 to TRBJ2-1; 7 nucleotides agree with TRBD1. J gave up 7 bases and V 8 bases, and 11 bases lay outside the gene matches. Germline CDR1 and CDR2: SQVTM and ANQGSEA. The CDR3 has 13 residues. CDR3 region: CSSLEDRLNEQFF. As DNA, the CDR3 is TGCAGCTCCCTTGAGGACAGGTTAAATGAGCAGTTCTTC.

This clone appeared a few times. The chain employs TRBV2 and TRBJ1-5, with a possible D match to TRBD1 (5 bases). Trimming removed 7 bases from V and 6 bases from J, with 10 bases in between. CDR3 length: 12 residues. Germline-derived CDR1 and CDR2 are SNHLY and FYNNEI. The CDR3 loop reads CASTQGVQPQHF. The CDR3 DNA sequence: TGTGCCAGCACCCAGGGTGTTCAGCCCCAGCATTTT. The variable domain in full, completed from reference TRBV2 and TRBJ1-5, reads EPEVTQTPSHQVTQMGQEVILRCVPISNHLYFYWYRQILGQKVEFLVSFYNNEISEKSEIFDDQFSVERPDGSNFTLKIRSTKLEDSAMYFCASTQGVQPQHFGDGTRLSIL.

This clone has just one count. The J gene is TRBJ1-2, the V gene TRBV6-5, with 8 nucleotides matching TRBD1. Unmatched junction bases numbered 7, after V lost 6 bases and J lost 7 bases. CDR3 size: 13 residues. Germline V gene sequence: CDR1 MNHEY, CDR2 SVGAGI. In nucleotides, the CDR3 is TGTGCCAGCAGCCCCGACAGGGGCGGTGGCTACACCTTC. It yields the protein CASSPDRGGGYTF.

This chain uses TRBV29-1 with TRBJ2-7, with D perhaps matching TRBD2 (5 bases). There are 14 residues in the CDR3. Trimming shortened V by 4 bases and J by 5 bases, and 18 bases separated the two germline ends. In germline, CDR1 is SQVTM, CDR2 ANQGSEA. The CDR3 is CSVAPSYRGNEQYF. CDR3 DNA: TGCAGCGTTGCTCCCTCCTACCGGGGTAACGAGCAGTACTTC.

V is TRBV6-6 and J is TRBJ1-2, with D possibly matching TRBD1 (5 bases). Trimming cost V 0 bases and J 3 bases, with 8 bases left between them. Germline V lookup: CDR1 MNHNY, CDR2 SVGAGI (reference sequence). The CDR3 is 14 amino acids. The CDR3 is CASSYSGRDYGYTF. The CDR3 DNA sequence: TGTGCCAGCAGTTACTCGGGCAGGGACTATGGCTACACCTTC.

This clone occurred a few times. The V gene is TRBV5-1, the J gene TRBJ2-5, with D possibly called TRBD1 or TRBD2 (5 bases each). This CDR3 contains 13 residues. Trimming shortened V by 4 bases and J by 2 bases, and 9 bases separated the two germline ends. CDR1 SGHRS and CDR2 YFSETQ come from the germline V gene. The CDR3 DNA sequence: TGCGCCAGCAGCGTGGGACGGCAAGAGACCCAGTACTTC. As protein: CASSVGRQETQYF.

This sequence joins TRBV6-5 and TRBJ2-7; no clear D. CDR1 is MNHEY, CDR2 SVGAGI, per germline. The CDR3 has 13 residues. The germline V and J ends were trimmed by 6 bases and 0 bases, with 9 bases remaining between them. The CDR3 coding sequence is TGTGCCAGCAGGTTCCCTGACTCCTACGAGCAGTACTTC. Translating it yields CASRFPDSYEQYF.